The source of this T cell receptor beta chain is a study of blood T cell repertoires in COVID-19. Study overall: The United States, Italy and Spain provided the acute and convalescent COVID-19 samples. Sources were T cells, B-cell-depleted T cells, or PBMCs; the material itself was cDNA or gDNA.

Only in-frame clones appear in the TCRdb table, and some are missing; sequencing was by immunoSEQ multiplex PCR. The table includes some 110,000 clones, 85% to 90% detected once. From germline, CDR1 is GTSNPN and CDR2 SVGIG (reference sequence). The V and J ends lost 0 bases and 1 base respectively, with 9 bases between them. The CDR3 runs to 14 residues. This rearrangement joins TRBV30 to TRBJ2-5; D possibly corresponds to TRBD1 (6 bases). The sample taken for sequencing was peripheral blood. The TCR comes from a man aged 65 to 85 who had recovered from COVID-19. CDR3 DNA sequence: TGTGCCTGGAGTGTATGGACAGCCCAAGAGACCCAGTACTTC. Its translation: CAWSVWTAQETQYF. Full variable domain (rest looked up from reference TRBV30 and TRBJ2-5): SQTIHQWPATLVQPVGSPLSLECTVEGTSNPNLYWYRQAAGRGLQLLFYSVGIGQISSEVPQNLSASRPQDRQFILSSKKLLLSDSGFYLCAWSVWTAQETQYFGPGTRLLVL.